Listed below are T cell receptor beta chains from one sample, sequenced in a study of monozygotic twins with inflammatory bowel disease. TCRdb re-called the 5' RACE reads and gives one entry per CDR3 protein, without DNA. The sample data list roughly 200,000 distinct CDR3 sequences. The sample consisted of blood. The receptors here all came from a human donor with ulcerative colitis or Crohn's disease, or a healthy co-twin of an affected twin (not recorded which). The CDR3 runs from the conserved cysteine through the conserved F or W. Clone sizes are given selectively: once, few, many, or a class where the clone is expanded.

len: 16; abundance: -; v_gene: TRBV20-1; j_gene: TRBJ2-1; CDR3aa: CSAAPGAGGGYNEQFF
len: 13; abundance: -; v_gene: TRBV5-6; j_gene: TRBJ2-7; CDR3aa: CASGLDISHEQYF
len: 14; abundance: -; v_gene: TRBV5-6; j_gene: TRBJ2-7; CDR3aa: CASSPASGGHEQYF
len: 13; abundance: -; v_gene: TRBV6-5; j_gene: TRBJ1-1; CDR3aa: CASTNGQAGRAFF
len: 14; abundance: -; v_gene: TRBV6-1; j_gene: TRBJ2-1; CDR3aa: CASSLAPRYNEQFF
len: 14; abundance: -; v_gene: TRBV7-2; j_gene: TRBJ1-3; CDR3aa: CASSFSGQGNTIYF
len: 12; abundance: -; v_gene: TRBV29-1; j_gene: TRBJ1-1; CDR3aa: CSVNQGGTEAFF
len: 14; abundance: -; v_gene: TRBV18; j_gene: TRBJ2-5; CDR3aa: CASSPVTAEETQYF
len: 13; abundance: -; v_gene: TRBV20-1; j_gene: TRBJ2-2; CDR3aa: CSQGDHLTGELFF
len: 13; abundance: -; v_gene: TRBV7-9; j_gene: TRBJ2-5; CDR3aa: CASHGQVAETQYF
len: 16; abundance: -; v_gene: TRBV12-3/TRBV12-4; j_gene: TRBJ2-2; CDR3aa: CASSFDYRRPTGELFF
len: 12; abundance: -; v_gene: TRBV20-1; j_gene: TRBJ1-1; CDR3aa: CSVRGGQTEAFF
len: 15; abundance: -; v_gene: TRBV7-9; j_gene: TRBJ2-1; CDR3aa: CASAGTSDTYNEQFF
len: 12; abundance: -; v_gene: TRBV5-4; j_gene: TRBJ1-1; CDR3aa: CASSRNGDGAFF
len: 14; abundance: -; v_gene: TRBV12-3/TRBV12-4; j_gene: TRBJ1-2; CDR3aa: CASSGSGQGIGYTF
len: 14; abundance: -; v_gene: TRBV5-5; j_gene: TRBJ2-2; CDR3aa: CASSWGQFTGELFF
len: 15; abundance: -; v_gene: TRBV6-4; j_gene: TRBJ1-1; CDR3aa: CASSAEQGAITEAFF
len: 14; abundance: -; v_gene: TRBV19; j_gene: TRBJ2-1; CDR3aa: CASSIAQGRNEQFF
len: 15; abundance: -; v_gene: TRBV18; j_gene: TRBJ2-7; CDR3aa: CASSPPTGNSYEQYF
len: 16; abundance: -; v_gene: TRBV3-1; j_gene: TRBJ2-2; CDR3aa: CASSQNPGSVGGELFF
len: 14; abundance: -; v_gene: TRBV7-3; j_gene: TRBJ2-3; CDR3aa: CASSRLTRTDTQYF
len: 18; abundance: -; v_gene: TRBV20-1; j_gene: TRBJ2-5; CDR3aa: CSARDPLGQLGRGETQYF
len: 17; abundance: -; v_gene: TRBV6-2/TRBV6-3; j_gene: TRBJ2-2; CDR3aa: CASSHALTKSNTGELFF
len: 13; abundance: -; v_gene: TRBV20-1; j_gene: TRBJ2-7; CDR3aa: CSARWTRSTEQYF
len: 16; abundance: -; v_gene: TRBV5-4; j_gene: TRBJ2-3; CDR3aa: CASSLRLAGPTDTQYF
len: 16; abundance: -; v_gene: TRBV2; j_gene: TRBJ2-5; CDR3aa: CASSLRDRGYQETQYF
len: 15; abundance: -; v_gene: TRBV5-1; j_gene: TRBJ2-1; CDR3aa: CASSSNKEGRNEQFF
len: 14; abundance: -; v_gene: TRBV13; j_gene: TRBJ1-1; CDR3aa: CASSLVGTNTEAFF
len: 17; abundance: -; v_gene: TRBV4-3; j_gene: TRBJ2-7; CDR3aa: CASSQAPSGRNDGEQYF
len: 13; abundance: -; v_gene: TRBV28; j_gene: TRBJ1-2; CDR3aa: CASSFPQGVGYTF
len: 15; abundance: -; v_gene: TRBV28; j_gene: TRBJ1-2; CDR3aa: CASRLYRGGYYGYTF
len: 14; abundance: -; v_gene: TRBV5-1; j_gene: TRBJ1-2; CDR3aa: CASSSSTGGYGYTF
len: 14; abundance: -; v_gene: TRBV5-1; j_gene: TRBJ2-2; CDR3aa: CASSSLFNTGELFF
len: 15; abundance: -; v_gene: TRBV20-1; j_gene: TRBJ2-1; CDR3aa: CSARDGQGAPVEQFF
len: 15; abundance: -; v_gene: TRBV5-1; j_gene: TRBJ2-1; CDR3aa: CASSPGTSSYNEQFF
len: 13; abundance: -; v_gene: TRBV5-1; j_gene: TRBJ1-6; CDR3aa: CASSPDRNSPLHF
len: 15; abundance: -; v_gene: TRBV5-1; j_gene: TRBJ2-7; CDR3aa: CASTFSSSGSYEQYF
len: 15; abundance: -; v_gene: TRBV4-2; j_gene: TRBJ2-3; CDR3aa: CASSQGAADTDTQYF
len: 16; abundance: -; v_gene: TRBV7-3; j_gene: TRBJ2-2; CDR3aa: CASSLSAGGPFGELFF
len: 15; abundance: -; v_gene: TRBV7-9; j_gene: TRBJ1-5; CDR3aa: CASSSISDGNQPQHF
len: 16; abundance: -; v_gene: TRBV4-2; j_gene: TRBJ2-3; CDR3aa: CASSQEGIGFGSAQYF
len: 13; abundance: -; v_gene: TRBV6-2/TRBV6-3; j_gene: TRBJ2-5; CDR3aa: CASSSDRRQTQYF
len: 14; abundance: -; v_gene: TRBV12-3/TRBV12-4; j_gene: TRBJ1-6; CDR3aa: CASSFGQDNSPLHF
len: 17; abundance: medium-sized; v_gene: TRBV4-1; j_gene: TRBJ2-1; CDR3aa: CASSQDHASATYNEQFF
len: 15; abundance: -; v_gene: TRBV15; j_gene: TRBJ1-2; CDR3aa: CATSRDLEGIYGYTF
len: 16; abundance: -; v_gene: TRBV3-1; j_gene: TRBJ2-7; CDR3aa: CASSHSGTGKPYEQYF
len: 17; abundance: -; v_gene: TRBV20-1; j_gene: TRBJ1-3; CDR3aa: CSARGVRDRGHGNTIYF
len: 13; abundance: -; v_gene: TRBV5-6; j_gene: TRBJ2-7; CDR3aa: CASSGDRSYEQYF
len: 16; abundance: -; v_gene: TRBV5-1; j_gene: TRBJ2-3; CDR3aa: CASSLQGSKRTDTQYF
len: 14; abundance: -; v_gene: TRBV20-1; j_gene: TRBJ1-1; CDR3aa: CSARTGTGDTEAFF
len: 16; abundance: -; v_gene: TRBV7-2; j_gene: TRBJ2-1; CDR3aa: CASSRPTSGSRNEQFF